The source of this T cell receptor beta chain is a study of T cell clonotyping in hematopoietic cell transplantation. This CDR3 comprises 15 residues. CDR1 and CDR2 from the germline V gene are SGHAT and FQNNGV. V shed 2 bases, J shed 7 bases, and the junction held 9 bases outside the gene matches. The repertoire was sequenced with immunoSEQ multiplex PCR; TCRdb's copy has only in-frame clones and lacks some. The sample carries 60,000 to 75,000 clones, 94% recorded once. General study results and limits: At the given depth, recipient repertoires were over 95% de novo clonotypes. Pathologically expanded recipient clonotypes increased progressively from day 30 to day 180 as diversity fell. CD4 and CD8 repertoire contributions could not be separated without sorting.

On this clone: Antigen unknown.

This clonotype originated in a man aged 50 or older in good health. Some clones in this sample may be carry-over from other donors' samples. The chain has TRBV11-2 and TRBJ1-2; 8 nucleotides match TRBD1. Sequencing was carried out using peripheral blood mononuclear cells. CDR3 nucleotides: TGTGCCAGCAGCTTACCGGGACAGGCCTTTCGTGGCTACACCTTC. Translated: CASSLPGQAFRGYTF.